Presented here are 22 T cell receptor beta chains from one specimen sequenced in a study of blood T cell repertoires in COVID-19. The protocol was immunoSEQ multiplex PCR, while the TCRdb copy is restricted to in-frame clones and leaves out a portion. The table shows 170,000 or so clones, with around four fifths occurring only once. The specimen sequenced was peripheral blood. The receptors were gathered from a woman aged 70-85 years with COVID-19, enrolled during active disease.

The CDR3 DNA reads TGTGCCAGCAGCGGAGGGACAGGGCCGGAGACCCAGTACTTC. Its protein product is CASSGGTGPETQYF. The genes are TRBV7-7 and TRBJ2-5; 9 bases are a match to TRBD1. This CDR3 contains 14 residues. After removal of 5 bases from V and 5 bases from J, the junction contained 6 bases not matched to a gene. Germline V CDR1 and CDR2: SSHAT, FNYEAQ (reference sequence).

Written as DNA, the CDR3 is TGTGCCACCAGCCGGGGGACAGATACGCAGTATTTT. Amino acid sequence: CATSRGTDTQYF. The chain couples TRBV15 to TRBJ2-3, with D maybe TRBD2 (6 bases). Per the germline V gene, CDR1 is LNHNV and CDR2 is YYDKDF (reference sequence). This CDR3 is built from 12 residues. The germline V and J ends were trimmed by 5 bases and 3 bases, with 6 bases remaining between them.

The J gene is TRBJ1-2, the V gene TRBV24-1; D not certain. CDR3 length equals 14 residues. Trimming removed 1 base at V and 4 bases at J, with 9 bases between. Germline V lookup: CDR1 KGHDR, CDR2 SFDVKD. This CDR3 reads CATSDFSQVYGYTF. In nucleotides, the CDR3 is TGTGCCACCAGTGATTTTAGTCAGGTCTATGGCTACACCTTC.

The chain couples TRBV19 to TRBJ1-1; D uncertain. This CDR3 is built from 16 residues. The germline gives CDR1 LNHDA, CDR2 SQIVND (reference sequence). The DNA of the CDR3 is TGTTCAAGCGTCGCCAGCGAAATAAATTTTAACACTGAAGCTTTCTTT. Residues: CSSVASEINFNTEAFF.

The rearrangement links TRBV7-2 to TRBJ2-1, with 13 bases that match TRBD2. V lost 5 bases to trimming and J lost 5 bases; unmatched junction nucleotides: 3. CDR1 SGHTA and CDR2 FQGNSA come from the germline V gene. The CDR3 is made up of 15 amino acids. This CDR3 reads CASSGTSGKNNEQFF. CDR3 in DNA: TGTGCCAGCAGCGGGACTAGCGGGAAAAACAATGAGCAGTTCTTC.

The V and J genes are TRBV7-8 and TRBJ1-5, with no clear D. This CDR3 contains 13 residues. Trimming removed 0 bases from V and 5 bases from J, with 5 bases in between. Per germline, CDR1 SGHVS and CDR2 FQNEAQ. This chain's CDR3 is CASSLAADQPQHF. The CDR3 region has the DNA TGTGCCAGCAGCTTAGCGGCCGATCAGCCCCAGCATTTT.

The DNA of the CDR3 is TGTGCCACCACCGGCGGGAGGGCAAGCACCGGGGAGCTGTTTTTT. The encoded protein is CATTGGRASTGELFF. This chain connects TRBV24-1 to TRBJ2-2; the match to TRBD2 covers 9 bases. J lost 4 bases, V lost 8 bases, and 7 bases had no gene match. Germline V gives CDR1 KGHDR, CDR2 SFDVKD. This CDR3 is 15 amino acids long.

V is TRBV9 and J is TRBJ2-5; tentatively, D is TRBD2 (6 bases). The CDR3 sequence is 15 residues long. Germline loops: CDR1 SGDLS, CDR2 YYNGEE. V lost 0 bases, J lost 1 base, and 10 bases lay in between. CDR3 coding DNA: TGTGCCAGCAGCGTAGGGTGGGGAGGCCAAGAGACCCAGTACTTC. This codes for CASSVGWGGQETQYF.

The rearrangement links TRBV6-2 or TRBV6-3 to TRBJ2-1; D possibly corresponds to TRBD2 (6 bases). Germline V CDR1 and CDR2: MNHEY, SVGEGT. Deletions cut 5 bases from V and 0 bases from J, with 11 bases between. The CDR3 is made up of 15 amino acids. The CDR3 is CASSPLSGSYNEQFF. The CDR3 DNA follows: TGTGCCAGCAGTCCCCTTAGCGGCTCCTACAATGAGCAGTTCTTC.

The genes are TRBV13 and TRBJ2-7; TRBD1 aligns across 7 bases. Unmatched junction bases numbered 5, after V lost 3 bases and J lost 3 bases. The CDR3 totals 14 residues. CDR1 PRHDT and CDR2 FYEKMQ come from the germline V gene (reference sequence). The CDR3: CASSLGQRVYEQYF. In DNA form, the CDR3 reads TGTGCCAGCAGCTTGGGACAGAGAGTCTACGAGCAGTACTTC.

This sequence joins TRBV2 and TRBJ2-2; TRBD2 matches at 9 bases. Germline trimming cut 5 bases from V and 0 bases from J; bases unmatched to any gene: 1. The CDR3 extends over 15 amino acids. Looked up from germline, CDR1 is SNHLY and CDR2 is FYNNEI. CDR3 coding DNA: TGTGCCAGCAGTTTAGCGGGAGCGAACACCGGGGAGCTGTTTTTT. Amino acid sequence: CASSLAGANTGELFF. Full variable domain (outside the CDR3, taken from reference TRBV2 and TRBJ2-2): EPEVTQTPSHQVTQMGQEVILRCVPISNHLYFYWYRQILGQKVEFLVSFYNNEISEKSEIFDDQFSVERPDGSNFTLKIRSTKLEDSAMYFCASSLAGANTGELFFGEGSRLTVL.

The chain couples TRBV7-3 to TRBJ2-3, with 10 positions matching TRBD2. Per germline, CDR1 SGHTA and CDR2 FQGTGA. Unmatched junction bases numbered 7, after V lost 1 base and J lost 0 bases. The CDR3 covers 18 residues. In DNA, the CDR3 is TGTGCCAGCAGCTTAATGGGTTTACTAGCGGGAAGCACAGATACGCAGTATTTT. As protein: CASSLMGLLAGSTDTQYF.

This chain uses TRBV10-3 with TRBJ1-1, with a weak D call TRBD1 (5 bases). Germline loops: CDR1 ENHRY, CDR2 SYGVKD. With 4 bases removed from V and 0 bases from J, the gap between germline ends came to 9 bases. This CDR3 comprises 14 residues. CDR3 nucleotides: TGTGCCATCAGTGTGGGGCGGTTGAACACTGAAGCTTTCTTT. This sequence encodes CAISVGRLNTEAFF.

The V and J genes are TRBV5-1 and TRBJ2-5, with TRBD1 identical over 9 bases. With 4 bases clipped from V and 5 bases from J, the junction kept 12 bases outside the gene matches. From germline, CDR1 is SGHRS and CDR2 YFSETQ. CDR3 size: 16 residues. The CDR3 region has the DNA TGCGCCAGCAGCGCGATCGGACAGGGGAAAGGGGAGACCCAGTACTTC. Translated, it gives CASSAIGQGKGETQYF.

Comment on this clone: The same CDR3 can be traced to other DNA sequences in this sample. V usage is TRBV7-2 and J usage is TRBJ1-2; D uncertain. Germline loops: CDR1 SGHTA, CDR2 FQGNSA. V lost 1 base and J lost 2, with 8 bases in between. There are 14 residues in the CDR3. CDR3 in DNA: TGTGCCAGCAGCTTAGACAGTCTAAACTATGGCTACACCTTC. Translation: CASSLDSLNYGYTF. Drawing the rest from reference TRBV7-2 and TRBJ1-2, the complete variable domain is GAGVSQSPSNKVTEKGKDVELRCDPISGHTALYWYRQSLGQGLEFLIYFQGNSAPDKSGLPSDRFSAERTGGSVSTLTIQRTQQEDSAVYLCASSLDSLNYGYTFGSGTRLTVV.

The V call is TRBV7-2, the J call TRBJ2-3, with D unresolved. The germline V gene has CDR1 SGHTA and CDR2 FQGNSA. Trimming removed 0 bases from V and 2 bases from J, with 9 bases in between. CDR3 length: 15 amino acids. The CDR3 protein is CASSLARPPTDTQYF. The CDR3 bases are TGTGCCAGCAGCTTAGCGAGGCCCCCCACAGATACGCAGTATTTT.

This clone appeared once. The chain carries TRBV4-3 and TRBJ2-1; possibly TRBD2 for D (6 bases). The germline V gene encodes CDR1 LGHNA and CDR2 YSLEER. V was shortened by 1 base and J by 11 bases, with 15 bases between the two germline ends. The CDR3 consists of 14 residues. The CDR3 bases are TGCGCCAGCAGCCAAGGGACTATTACAATGAAGCAGTTCTTC. It yields the protein CASSQGTITMKQFF.

The chain joins TRBV4-3 to TRBJ2-3, with 7 bases lining up with TRBD2. Germline lookup yields CDR1 LGHNA and CDR2 YSLEER. The junction had 1 base not matched to a gene; V was cut back by 1 base and J by 0 bases. The CDR3 consists of 15 residues. The CDR3 nucleotides are TGCGCCAGCAGCCAAGGTAGCGGGAGCACAGATACGCAGTATTTT. Its protein is CASSQGSGSTDTQYF.

This chain uses TRBV7-3 with TRBJ2-1; 9 bases are shared with TRBD2. The CDR3 contains 14 residues. Germline V lookup: CDR1 SGHTA, CDR2 FQGTGA. V lost 2 bases, J lost 6 bases, and 2 bases stayed unmatched. As DNA, the CDR3 is TGTGCCAGCAGCTTAGGACTAGCGTCCAATGAGCAGTTCTTC. Translated: CASSLGLASNEQFF.

The gene calls are TRBV28 and TRBJ2-7; D is unresolved. The germline gives CDR1 MDHEN, CDR2 SYDVKM. V lost 7 bases, J lost 7 bases, and 17 bases lay in between. The CDR3 is made up of 13 amino acids. CDR3 sequence reads: CASTVPHRLEQYF. The DNA of the CDR3 is TGTGCCAGCACCGTCCCCCATCGACTTGAGCAGTACTTC.

The sample holds one count of this clone. The chain employs TRBV7-3 and TRBJ2-5, with D uncertain. Trimming took off 3 bases at V and 2 bases at J, with 10 bases between the two ends. From germline, CDR1 is SGHTA and CDR2 FQGTGA. The CDR3 has 14 amino acids. CDR3 residues: CASSLAGTQETQYF. The CDR3 DNA sequence: TGTGCCAGCAGCTTGGCAGGAACGCAAGAGACCCAGTACTTC. The full variable domain, completed using reference TRBV7-3 and TRBJ2-5, is GAGVSQTPSNKVTEKGKYVELRCDPISGHTALYWYRQSLGQGPEFLIYFQGTGAADDSGLPNDRFFAVRPEGSVSTLKIQRTERGDSAVYLCASSLAGTQETQYFGPGTRLLVL.

This clone occurred a few times. The chain uses TRBV2 and TRBJ2-5; 11 bases line up with TRBD1. Germline assignment: CDR1 SNHLY and CDR2 FYNNEI. The CDR3 covers 13 residues. After removal of 7 bases from V and 10 bases from J, the junction contained 8 bases not matched to a gene. CDR3 sequence reads: CASTGQGEGIQYF. The CDR3 DNA reads TGTGCCAGCACGGGACAGGGGGAAGGTATCCAGTACTTC.